This T cell receptor beta chain was found in a study of blood T cell repertoires in COVID-19. Study as a whole: Nucleic acid was either cDNA or gDNA, and it came from T cells, B-cell-depleted T cells, or PBMCs.

Data came from immunoSEQ multiplex PCR; TCRdb stores just in-frame clones and leaves some out. The table includes fewer than 300,000 clones, approximately 84% detected once. Per the germline V gene, CDR1 is SGHKS and CDR2 is YYEKEE (reference sequence). CDR3 size: 15 residues. Trimming stripped 1 base from V and 1 base from J, with 8 bases between. About this clone itself: At the DNA level, this CDR3 is encoded by other sequences in the same sample as well.

The chain links TRBV5-5 to TRBJ2-2; a weak D match, TRBD1 (6 bases). The origin of this receptor is a man aged 50 to 60 with COVID-19, enrolled during active disease. Sequencing used peripheral blood. This CDR3 reads CASSLSGQNTGELFF. In DNA, the CDR3 is TGTGCCAGCAGCTTGTCGGGACAGAACACCGGGGAGCTGTTTTTT.